This T cell receptor (beta chain) stems from a study of T cell changes during pregnancy in multiple sclerosis. The CDR3 has 15 residues. Trimming took 8 bases from V and 2 from J, leaving 15 bases between them. Germline CDR1 and CDR2: MNHNY and SVGAGI (reference sequence). Assay used: immunoSEQ multiplex PCR; TCRdb lists only in-frame clones, some missing. The sample carries 25,000 to 35,000 clones, around nine tenths recorded once. The V call is TRBV6-6, the J call TRBJ2-2; perhaps TRBD1 as D (6 bases). Sequenced here: CD8+ T cells from peripheral blood mononuclear cells, sampled in the second trimester of pregnancy. This TCR was sampled from a female donor with multiple sclerosis, enrolled in a pregnancy study. For the CDR3, the DNA is TGTGCCAGCTATCCCGGGACACTTAACACCGGGGAGCTGTTTTTT. Protein product: CASYPGTLNTGELFF.